This T cell receptor (beta chain) was identified in a study of cytomegalovirus exposure and HLA in healthy donors. The V and J ends lost 5 bases and 0 bases respectively, with 13 bases between them. Germline CDR1 is MNHEY and CDR2 is SVGAGI. The CDR3 totals 15 residues. As concerns this clone: Its matching antigen is unknown.

Overall study results and limits: A later analysis found that most CMV-associated TCR beta chains appeared HLA-restricted. Later analysis indicated greater clonal expansion among HLA-associated TCR beta chains than among equally common other chains.

Primers for the PCR totalled 60 Vbeta and 13 Jbeta. Assay: immunoSEQ multiplex PCR; the TCRdb copy retains only in-frame clones and omits some. The sample table includes some 62,000 clones. J is TRBJ1-2 and V is TRBV6-5, with D maybe TRBD1 (6 bases). The receptor comes from a man aged 25 to 45 in good health and CMV-seropositive. The sequenced sample was PBMCs. The CDR3 sequence is CASSSGTPPNYGYTF. As DNA, the CDR3 is TGTGCCAGCAGTAGCGGGACACCTCCTAACTATGGCTACACCTTC.